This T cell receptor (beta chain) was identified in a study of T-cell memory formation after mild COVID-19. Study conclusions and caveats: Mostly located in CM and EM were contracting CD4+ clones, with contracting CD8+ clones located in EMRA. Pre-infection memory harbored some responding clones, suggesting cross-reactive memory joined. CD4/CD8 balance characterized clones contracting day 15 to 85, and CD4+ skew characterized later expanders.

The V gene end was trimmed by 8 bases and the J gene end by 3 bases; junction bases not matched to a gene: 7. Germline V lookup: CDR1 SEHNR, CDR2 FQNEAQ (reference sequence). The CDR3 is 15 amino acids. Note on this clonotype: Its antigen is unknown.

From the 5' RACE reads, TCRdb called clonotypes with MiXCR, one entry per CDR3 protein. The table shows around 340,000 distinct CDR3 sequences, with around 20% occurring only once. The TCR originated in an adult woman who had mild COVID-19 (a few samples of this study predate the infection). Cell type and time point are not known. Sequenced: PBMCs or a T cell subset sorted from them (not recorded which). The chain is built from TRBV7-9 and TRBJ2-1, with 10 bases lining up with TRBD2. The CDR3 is CASAVASGGYNEQFF. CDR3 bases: TGTGCCAGCGCCGTGGCTAGCGGGGGCTACAATGAGCAGTTCTTC.